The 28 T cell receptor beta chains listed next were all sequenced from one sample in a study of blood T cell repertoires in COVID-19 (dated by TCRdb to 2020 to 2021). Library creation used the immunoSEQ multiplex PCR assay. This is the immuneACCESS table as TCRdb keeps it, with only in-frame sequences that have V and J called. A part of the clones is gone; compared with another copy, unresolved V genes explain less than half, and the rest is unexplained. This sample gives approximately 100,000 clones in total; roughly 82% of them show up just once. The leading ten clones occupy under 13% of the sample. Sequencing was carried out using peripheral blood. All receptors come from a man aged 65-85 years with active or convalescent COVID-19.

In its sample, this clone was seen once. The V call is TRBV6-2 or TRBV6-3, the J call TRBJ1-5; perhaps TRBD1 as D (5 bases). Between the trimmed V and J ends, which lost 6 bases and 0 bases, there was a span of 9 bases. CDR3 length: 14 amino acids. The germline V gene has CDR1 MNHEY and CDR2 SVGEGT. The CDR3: CASSRQHSNQPQHF. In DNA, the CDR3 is TGTGCCAGCAGCAGACAGCATAGCAATCAGCCCCAGCATTTT.

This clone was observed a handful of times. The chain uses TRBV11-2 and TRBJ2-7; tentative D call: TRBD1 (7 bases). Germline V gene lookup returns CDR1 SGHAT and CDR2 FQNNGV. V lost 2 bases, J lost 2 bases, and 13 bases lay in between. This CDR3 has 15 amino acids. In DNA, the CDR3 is TGTGCCAGCAGCTTAAGAGGGGGGACAGCCTACGAGCAGTACTTC. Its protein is CASSLRGGTAYEQYF.

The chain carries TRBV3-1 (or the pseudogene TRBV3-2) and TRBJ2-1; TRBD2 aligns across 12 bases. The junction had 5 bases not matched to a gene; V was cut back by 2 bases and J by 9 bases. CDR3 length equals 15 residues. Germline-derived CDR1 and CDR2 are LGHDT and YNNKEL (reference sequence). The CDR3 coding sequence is TGTGCCAGCAGCCAACGACTAGCGGGGGAGGGTGAGCAGTTCTTC. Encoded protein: CASSQRLAGEGEQFF.

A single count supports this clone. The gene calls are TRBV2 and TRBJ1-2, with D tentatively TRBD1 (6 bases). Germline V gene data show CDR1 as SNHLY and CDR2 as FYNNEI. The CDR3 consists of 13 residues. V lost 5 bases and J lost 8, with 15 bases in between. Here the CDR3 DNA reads TGTGCCAGCAGTCTCACGACAGGAGGAGGCTACACCTTC. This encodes CASSLTTGGGYTF.

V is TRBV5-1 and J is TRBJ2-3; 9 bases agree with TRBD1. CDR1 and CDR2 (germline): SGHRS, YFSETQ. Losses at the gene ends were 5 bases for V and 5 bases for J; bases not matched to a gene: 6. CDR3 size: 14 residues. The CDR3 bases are TGCGCCAGCAGTCGACAGGGGGTAGGAGATACGCAGTATTTT. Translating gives CASSRQGVGDTQYF.

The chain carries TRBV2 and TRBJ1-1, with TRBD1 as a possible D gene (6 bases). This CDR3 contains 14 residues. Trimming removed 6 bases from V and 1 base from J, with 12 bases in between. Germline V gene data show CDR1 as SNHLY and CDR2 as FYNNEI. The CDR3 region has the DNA TGTGCCAGCAGCGACGGACAGCAGAACACTGAAGCTTTCTTT. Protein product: CASSDGQQNTEAFF.

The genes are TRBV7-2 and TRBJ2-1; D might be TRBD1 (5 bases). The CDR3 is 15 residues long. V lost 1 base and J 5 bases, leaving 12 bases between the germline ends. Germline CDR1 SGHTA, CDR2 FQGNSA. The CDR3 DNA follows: TGTGCCAGCAGCTTAGAGGGCGGACAAAACAATGAGCAGTTCTTC. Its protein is CASSLEGGQNNEQFF.

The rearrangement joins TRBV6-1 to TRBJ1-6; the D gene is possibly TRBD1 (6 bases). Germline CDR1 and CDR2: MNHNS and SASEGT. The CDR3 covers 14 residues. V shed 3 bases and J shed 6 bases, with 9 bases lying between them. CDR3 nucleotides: TGTGCCAGCAGTGAGGCAGGGGTTAATTCACCCCTCCACTTT. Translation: CASSEAGVNSPLHF.

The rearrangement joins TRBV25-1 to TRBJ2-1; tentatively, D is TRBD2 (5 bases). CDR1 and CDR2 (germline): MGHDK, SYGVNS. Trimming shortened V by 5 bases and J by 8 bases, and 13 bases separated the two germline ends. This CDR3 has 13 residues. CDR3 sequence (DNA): TGTGCCAGCAGTCCGGTGGAGCGGTATGAGCAGTTCTTC. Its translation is CASSPVERYEQFF.

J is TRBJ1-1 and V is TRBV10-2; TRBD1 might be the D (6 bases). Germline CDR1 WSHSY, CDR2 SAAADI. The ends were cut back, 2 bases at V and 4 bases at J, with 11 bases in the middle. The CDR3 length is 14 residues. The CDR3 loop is CASSEGQRSTEAFF. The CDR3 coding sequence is TGCGCCAGCAGTGAGGGACAGCGAAGCACTGAAGCTTTCTTT.

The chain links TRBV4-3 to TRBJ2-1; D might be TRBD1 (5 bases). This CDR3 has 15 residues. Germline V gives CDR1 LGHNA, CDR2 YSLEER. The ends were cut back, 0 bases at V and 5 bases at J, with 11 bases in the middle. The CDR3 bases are TGCGCCAGCAGCCAAGAGGTATGGGGCCACAATGAGCAGTTCTTC. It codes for CASSQEVWGHNEQFF.

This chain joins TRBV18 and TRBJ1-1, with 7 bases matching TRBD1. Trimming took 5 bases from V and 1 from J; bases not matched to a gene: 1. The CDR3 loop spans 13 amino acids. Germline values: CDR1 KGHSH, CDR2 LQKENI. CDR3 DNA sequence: TGTGCCAGCTCAAGGGACAGGAACACTGAAGCTTTCTTT. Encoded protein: CASSRDRNTEAFF.

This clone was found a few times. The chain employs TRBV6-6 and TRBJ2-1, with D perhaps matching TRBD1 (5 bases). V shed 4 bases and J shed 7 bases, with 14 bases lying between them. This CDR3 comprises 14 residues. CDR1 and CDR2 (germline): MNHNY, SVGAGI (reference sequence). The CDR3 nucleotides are TGTGCCAGCAGTTCAGGGATGGGTATGAATGAGCAGTTCTTC. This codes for CASSSGMGMNEQFF.

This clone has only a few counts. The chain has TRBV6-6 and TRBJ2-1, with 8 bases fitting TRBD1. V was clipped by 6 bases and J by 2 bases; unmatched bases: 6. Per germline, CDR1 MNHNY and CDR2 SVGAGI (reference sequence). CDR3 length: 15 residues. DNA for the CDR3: TGTGCCAGCAGCGACAGGGGCGGTACCTACAATGAGCAGTTCTTC. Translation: CASSDRGGTYNEQFF.

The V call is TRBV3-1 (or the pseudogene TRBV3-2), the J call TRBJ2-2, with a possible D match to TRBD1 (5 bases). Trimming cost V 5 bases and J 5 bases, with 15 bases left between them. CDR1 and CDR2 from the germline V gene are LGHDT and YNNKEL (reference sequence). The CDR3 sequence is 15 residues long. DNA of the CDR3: TGTGCCAGCAGCAATAGACGAGCAGGGACCGGGGAGCTGTTTTTT. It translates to CASSNRRAGTGELFF.

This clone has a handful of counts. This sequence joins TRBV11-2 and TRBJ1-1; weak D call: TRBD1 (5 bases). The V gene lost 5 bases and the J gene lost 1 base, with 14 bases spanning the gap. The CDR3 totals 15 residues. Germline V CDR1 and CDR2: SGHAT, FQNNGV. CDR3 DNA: TGTGCCAGCAGCCTTTCACAGGTGGGGAACACTGAAGCTTTCTTT. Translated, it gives CASSLSQVGNTEAFF. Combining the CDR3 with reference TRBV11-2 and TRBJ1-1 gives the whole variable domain EAGVAQSPRYKIIEKRQSVAFWCNPISGHATLYWYQQILGQGPKLLIQFQNNGVVDDSQLPKDRFSAERLKGVDSTLKIQPAKLEDSAVYLCASSLSQVGNTEAFFGQGTRLTVV.

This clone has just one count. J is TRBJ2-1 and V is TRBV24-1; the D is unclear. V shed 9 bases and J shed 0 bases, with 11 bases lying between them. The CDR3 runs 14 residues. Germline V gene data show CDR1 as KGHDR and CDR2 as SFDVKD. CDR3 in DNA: TGTGCCACCCCCTGCATTAGCTCCTACAATGAGCAGTTCTTC. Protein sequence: CATPCISSYNEQFF.

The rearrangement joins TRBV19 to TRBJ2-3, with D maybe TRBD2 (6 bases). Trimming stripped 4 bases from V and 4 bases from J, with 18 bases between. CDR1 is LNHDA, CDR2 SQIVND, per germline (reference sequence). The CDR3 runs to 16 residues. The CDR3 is CASSRGERILADTQYF. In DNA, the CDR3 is TGTGCCAGTAGTAGGGGGGAAAGGATTCTAGCAGATACGCAGTATTTT.

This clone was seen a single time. The CDR3 DNA is TGCGCCAGCAGCCTTATCATGGACGGGCTAGCGGGGAACGAGCAGTACTTC. Translation gives CASSLIMDGLAGNEQYF. J is TRBJ2-7 and V is TRBV4-1, with 9 bases fitting TRBD2. There are 17 residues in the CDR3. The V gene's germline CDR1 is MGHRA and CDR2 YSYEKL. Trimming took 4 bases from V and 5 from J; bases not matched to a gene: 15.

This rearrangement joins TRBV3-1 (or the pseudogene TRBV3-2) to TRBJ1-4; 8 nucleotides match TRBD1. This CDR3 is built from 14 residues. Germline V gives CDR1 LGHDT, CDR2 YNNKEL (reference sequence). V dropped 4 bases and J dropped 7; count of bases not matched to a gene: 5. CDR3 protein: CASSRQGIGEKLFF. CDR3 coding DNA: TGTGCCAGCAGCCGACAGGGGATCGGTGAAAAACTGTTTTTT.

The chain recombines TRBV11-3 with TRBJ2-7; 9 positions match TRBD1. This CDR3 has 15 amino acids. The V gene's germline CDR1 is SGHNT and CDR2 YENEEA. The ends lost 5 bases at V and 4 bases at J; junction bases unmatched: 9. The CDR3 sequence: CASSPTGTGRYEQYF. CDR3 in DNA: TGTGCCAGCAGCCCTACAGGGACAGGGCGATACGAGCAGTACTTC.

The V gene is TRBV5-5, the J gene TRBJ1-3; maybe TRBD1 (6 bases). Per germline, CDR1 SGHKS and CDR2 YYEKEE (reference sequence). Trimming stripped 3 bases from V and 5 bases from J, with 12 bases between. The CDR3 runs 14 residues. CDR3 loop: CASSSLQGRNTIYF. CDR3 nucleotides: TGTGCCAGCAGCTCCTTGCAGGGGAGAAACACCATATATTTT. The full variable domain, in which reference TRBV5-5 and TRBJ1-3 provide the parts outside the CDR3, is DAGVTQSPTHLIKTRGQQVTLRCSPISGHKSVSWYQQVLGQGPQFIFQYYEKEERGRGNFPDRFSARQFPNYSSELNVNALLLGDSALYLCASSSLQGRNTIYFGEGSWLTVV.

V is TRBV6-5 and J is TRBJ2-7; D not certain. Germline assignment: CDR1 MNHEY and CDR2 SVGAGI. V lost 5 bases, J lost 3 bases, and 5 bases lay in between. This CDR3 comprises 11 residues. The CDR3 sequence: CASSRVYEQYF. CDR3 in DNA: TGTGCCAGCAGTCGGGTCTACGAGCAGTACTTC.

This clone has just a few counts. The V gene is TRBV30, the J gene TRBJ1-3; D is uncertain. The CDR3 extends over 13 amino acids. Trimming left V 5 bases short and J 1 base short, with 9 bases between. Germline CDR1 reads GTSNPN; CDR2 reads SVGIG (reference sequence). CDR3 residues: CAWAQASGNTIYF. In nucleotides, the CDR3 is TGTGCCTGGGCTCAGGCTTCTGGAAACACCATATATTTT.

CDR3 sequence: CASSTRGPGAYEQYF. The DNA of the CDR3 is TGTGCCAGCAGCACCAGGGGGCCTGGCGCCTACGAGCAGTACTTC. This chain joins TRBV28 and TRBJ2-7, with 8 bases lining up with TRBD1. The CDR3 covers 15 residues. Germline V gene lookup returns CDR1 MDHEN and CDR2 SYDVKM. V gave up 6 bases and J gave up 2 bases; unmatched junction bases: 9.

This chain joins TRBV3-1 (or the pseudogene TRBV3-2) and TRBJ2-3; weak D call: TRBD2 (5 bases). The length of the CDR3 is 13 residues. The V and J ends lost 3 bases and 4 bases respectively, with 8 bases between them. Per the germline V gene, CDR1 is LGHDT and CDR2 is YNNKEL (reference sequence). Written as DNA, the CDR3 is TGTGCCAGCAGCCACGGGGTCCCAGATACGCAGTATTTT. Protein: CASSHGVPDTQYF.

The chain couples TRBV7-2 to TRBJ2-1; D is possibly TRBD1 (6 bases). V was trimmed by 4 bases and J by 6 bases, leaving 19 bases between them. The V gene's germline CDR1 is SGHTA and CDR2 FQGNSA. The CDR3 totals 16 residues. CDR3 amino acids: CASSSPNGQLTNEQFF. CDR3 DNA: TGTGCCAGCAGCTCACCTAACGGACAGCTAACCAATGAGCAGTTCTTC.

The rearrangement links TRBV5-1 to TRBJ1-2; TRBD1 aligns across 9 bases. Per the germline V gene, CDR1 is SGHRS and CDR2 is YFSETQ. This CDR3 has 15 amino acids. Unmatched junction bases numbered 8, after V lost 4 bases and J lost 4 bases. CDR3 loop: CASSPPGQGLYGYTF. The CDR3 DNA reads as TGCGCCAGCAGCCCTCCGGGACAGGGTCTCTATGGCTACACCTTC. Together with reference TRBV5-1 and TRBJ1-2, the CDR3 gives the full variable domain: KAGVTQTPRYLIKTRGQQVTLSCSPISGHRSVSWYQQTPGQGLQFLFEYFSETQRNKGNFPGRFSGRQFSNSRSEMNVSTLELGDSALYLCASSPPGQGLYGYTFGSGTRLTVV.